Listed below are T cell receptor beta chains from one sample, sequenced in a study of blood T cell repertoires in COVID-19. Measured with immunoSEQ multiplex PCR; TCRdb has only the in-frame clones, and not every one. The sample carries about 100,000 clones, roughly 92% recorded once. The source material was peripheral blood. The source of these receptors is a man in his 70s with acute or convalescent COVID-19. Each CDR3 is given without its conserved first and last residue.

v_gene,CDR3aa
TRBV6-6,ASSYGSTGELF
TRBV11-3,ASRQDRGTSYEQY
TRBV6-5,ASSPTVNTEAF
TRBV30,AWSFDRDQPQH
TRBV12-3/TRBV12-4,ASSRGYNSPLH
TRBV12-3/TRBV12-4,ASSQGQGLPYT
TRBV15,ATRNLGTGGRNTIY
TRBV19,ASSGTKQY
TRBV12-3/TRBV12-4,ASSSLYEQY
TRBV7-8,ASSLVQGSSPLH
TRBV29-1,SVEDQRGGYT
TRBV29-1,SVNLLAGAEYEQY
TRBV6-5,ASSYTLQGNGYT
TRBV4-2,ASSQDRWVGNTIY
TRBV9,ASSAMDSFHGNTIY
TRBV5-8,ASSLVGGSAQY
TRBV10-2,ASNNRDNQPQH
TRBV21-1,ASSKMLRTGGNEQY